The rows below give T cell receptor beta chains drawn from one sample of a study of control samples from healthy donors and cancer patients. Generated by immunoSEQ multiplex PCR, the TCRdb table keeps only in-frame clones and is missing some. The sample carries 150,000 to 200,000 clones, around 96% recorded once. Specimen: blood. These receptor sequences come from a woman aged 40 to 50 in good health. Both conserved end residues are part of each CDR3. The D gene is left open where the match is weak. The size entry is marked missing in some rows and otherwise reads once, few, many or a size class.

once	NA	TRBV6-2/TRBV6-3	TRBJ1-5	CASSVQRHSNQPQHF	TGTGCCAGCAGCGTACAGCGACATAGCAATCAGCCCCAGCATTTT
once	NA	TRBV6-4	TRBJ1-1	CASSENLNTEAFF	TGTGCCAGCAGTGAGAACTTGAACACTGAAGCTTTCTTT
NA	NA	TRBV5-5	TRBJ1-6	CASSTDTVNSPLHF	TGTGCCAGCAGCACTGACACCGTAAATTCACCCCTCCACTTT
NA	NA	TRBV2	TRBJ2-2	CASRQGGTGELFF	TGTGCCAGCAGACAGGGTGGCACCGGGGAGCTGTTTTTT
NA	TRBD1	TRBV19	TRBJ1-5	CASSIDRANQPQHF	TGTGCCAGTAGTATCGACAGGGCCAATCAGCCCCAGCATTTT
NA	NA	TRBV7-9	TRBJ1-4	CASSPLIELASSEKLFF	TGTGCCAGCAGCCCCCTCATCGAACTCGCTTCTTCTGAAAAACTGTTTTTT
NA	TRBD2	TRBV7-8	TRBJ2-3	CASSAAGVGTDTQYF	TGTGCCAGCAGCGCAGCGGGAGTAGGCACAGATACGCAGTATTTT
NA	TRBD2	TRBV9	TRBJ2-5	CASSVGTSGGHQETQYF	TGTGCCAGCAGCGTGGGGACTAGCGGGGGCCACCAAGAGACCCAGTACTTC
NA	NA	TRBV3-1/TRBV3-2	TRBJ1-2	CASSQDQGYGYTF	TGTGCCAGCAGCCAAGACCAGGGCTATGGCTACACCTTC
once	NA	TRBV19	TRBJ1-2	CASISTASAYGYTF	TGTGCCAGTATCTCGACAGCCAGCGCCTATGGCTACACCTTC
NA	TRBD2	TRBV9	TRBJ2-7	CASSVGSSGGPSEQYF	TGTGCCAGCAGCGTAGGTTCTAGCGGGGGCCCGTCCGAGCAGTACTTC
few	TRBD1	TRBV24-1	TRBJ1-5	CATSDFDPGGNQPQHF	TGTGCCACCAGTGATTTCGATCCAGGGGGTAATCAGCCCCAGCATTTT
NA	NA	TRBV4-2	TRBJ2-3	CASSQDEVGRVGDTQYF	TGTGCCAGCAGCCAAGATGAGGTGGGCAGGGTAGGAGATACGCAGTATTTT
NA	TRBD1	TRBV5-5	TRBJ1-4	CASGGSPGQTNEKLFF	TGTGCCAGCGGAGGATCTCCGGGACAGACAAATGAAAAACTGTTTTTT
NA	NA	TRBV11-3	TRBJ2-1	CASSLAGHEEFF	TGTGCCAGCAGCTTAGCCGGCCATGAGGAGTTCTTC
NA	NA	TRBV7-3	TRBJ2-3	CASSPQHSTDTQYF	TGTGCCAGCAGCCCACAACACAGCACAGATACGCAGTATTTT
NA	TRBD1	TRBV5-4	TRBJ2-3	CASSLGQGKADTQYF	TGTGCCAGCAGCTTGGGACAGGGAAAGGCAGATACGCAGTATTTT
NA	TRBD1	TRBV5-1	TRBJ2-1	CASSLVGTDPYNEQFF	TGCGCCAGCAGCTTGGTCGGGACAGATCCTTACAATGAGCAGTTCTTC
NA	NA	TRBV6-1	TRBJ1-1	CASSDKGLLGGNTEAFF	TGTGCCAGCAGTGACAAGGGACTTTTGGGGGGCAACACTGAAGCTTTCTTT
NA	NA	TRBV3-1/TRBV3-2	TRBJ2-1	CASSPVPTGDYNEQFF	TGTGCCAGCAGCCCGGTCCCCACGGGAGACTACAATGAGCAGTTCTTC
NA	NA	TRBV19	TRBJ1-2	CASSRTENHNYGYTF	TGTGCCAGTAGCAGAACAGAAAATCATAACTATGGCTACACCTTC
NA	NA	TRBV5-1	TRBJ2-2	CASSLSARLPNTGELFF	TGCGCCAGCAGCTTGAGCGCTAGATTACCGAACACCGGGGAGCTGTTTTTT
once	TRBD2	TRBV7-8	TRBJ2-7	CASSTKRGPSYEQYF	TGTGCCAGCAGCACTAAGCGGGGGCCCTCCTACGAGCAGTACTTC
NA	TRBD1	TRBV7-9	TRBJ1-2	CASSRQQGAMDGYTF	TGTGCCAGCAGCCGTCAACAGGGGGCTATGGATGGCTACACCTTC
few	TRBD1	TRBV25-1	TRBJ2-5	CASSESTGRNQETQYF	TGTGCCAGCAGTGAATCGACAGGGCGAAACCAAGAGACCCAGTACTTC
NA	NA	TRBV5-4	TRBJ1-5	CASSLGGGDQPQHF	TGTGCCAGCAGCTTGGGAGGGGGGGATCAGCCCCAGCATTTT
NA	TRBD2	TRBV6-2/TRBV6-3	TRBJ2-3	CASSQGLAGTDTQYF	TGTGCCAGCAGTCAGGGACTAGCGGGGACAGATACGCAGTATTTT
NA	TRBD1	TRBV7-8	TRBJ1-1	CASSSWGQQNTEAFF	TGTGCCAGCAGCTCGTGGGGACAGCAGAACACTGAAGCTTTCTTT
NA	NA	TRBV7-9	TRBJ2-5	CASSLEPGVGETQYF	TGTGCCAGCAGCTTAGAACCAGGGGTCGGGGAGACCCAGTACTTC
once	NA	TRBV4-1	TRBJ1-4	CASSQVWGEKLFF	TGCGCCAGCAGCCAAGTGTGGGGTGAAAAACTGTTTTTT
NA	NA	TRBV7-2	TRBJ1-4	CASSLARTGPEKLFF	TGTGCCAGCAGCTTAGCGCGGACGGGGCCCGAAAAACTGTTTTTT
NA	NA	TRBV2	TRBJ2-3	CASRGLSTDTQYF	TGTGCCAGCCGGGGGCTGAGCACAGATACGCAGTATTTT
NA	NA	TRBV5-1	TRBJ2-1	CASSLDYSGGELNEQFF	TGCGCCAGCAGCTTGGACTATTCTGGGGGCGAATTAAATGAGCAGTTCTTC
NA	NA	TRBV5-6	TRBJ1-2	CASSPDRDYGYTF	TGTGCCAGCAGCCCGGACAGAGACTATGGCTACACCTTC
NA	NA	TRBV11-2	TRBJ1-5	CASSPGLNQPQHF	TGTGCCAGCAGTCCGGGCCTCAATCAGCCCCAGCATTTT
NA	TRBD1	TRBV6-5	TRBJ1-2	CASDLRDREARGYTF	TGTGCCAGCGACCTCCGGGACAGGGAAGCGCGTGGCTACACCTTC
NA	NA	TRBV6-5	TRBJ2-4	CASSYLGLKNIQYF	TGTGCCAGCAGTTATCTGGGCCTCAAAAACATTCAGTACTTC
few	NA	TRBV6-5	TRBJ2-3	CASRTGSTDTQYF	TGTGCCAGCAGGACAGGCAGCACAGATACGCAGTATTTT
NA	NA	TRBV19	TRBJ1-2	CASVAQGHTYGYTF	TGTGCCAGTGTAGCCCAGGGCCACACCTATGGCTACACCTTC
NA	NA	TRBV5-6	TRBJ1-2	CASSFTRGYGYTF	TGTGCCAGCAGCTTCACCAGGGGCTATGGCTACACCTTC
NA	NA	TRBV9	TRBJ1-1	CASSPQLKGNTEAFF	TGTGCCAGCAGCCCCCAACTCAAGGGGAACACTGAAGCTTTCTTT
once	TRBD1	TRBV25-1	TRBJ1-5	CASSQTGVSNQPQHF	TGTGCCAGCAGCCAGACAGGGGTAAGCAATCAGCCCCAGCATTTT
NA	NA	TRBV2	TRBJ1-6	CASSDEYNSPLHF	TGTGCCAGCAGTGACGAGTATAATTCACCCCTCCACTTT
once	NA	TRBV7-9	TRBJ1-2	CASSLDIQGSGYTF	TGTGCCAGCAGCTTAGATATACAGGGTTCTGGCTACACCTTC
NA	TRBD1	TRBV10-3	TRBJ2-1	CATWGQATNEQFF	TGTGCCACATGGGGACAGGCAACCAATGAGCAGTTCTTC